The entry that follows covers one T cell receptor beta chain sequence. Its antigen is unidentified. Germline CDR1 LNHDA, CDR2 SQIVND (reference sequence). V lost 7 bases to trimming and J lost 2 bases; unmatched junction nucleotides: 7. The CDR3 covers 15 residues. These data belong to a study of regulatory and conventional T cells in RAG deficiency. Findings and caveats of the study: Sorted Omenn CD25-high CD127-low cells may not be bona fide Tregs.

The sorted conventional CD4+ T cells were CD25-low and CD127-high, with genomic DNA sequenced. The protocol was immunoSEQ multiplex PCR, while the TCRdb copy is restricted to in-frame clones and leaves out a portion. Among fewer than 15,000 clones listed, roughly 93% were seen once. Separately, the same data were catalogued under a study of regulatory T cells. From that report: Amplification used 52 TRBV primers and 13 TRBJ primers.

The chain employs TRBV19 and TRBJ2-3; 9 positions match TRBD1. This TCR was recovered from a human donor in good health. Sequencing was performed on CD4+ effector T cells sorted from blood. CDR3 in DNA: TGTGCCAGTACCCCGGACAGGGGAGTCACAGATACGCAGTATTTT. Its protein product is CASTPDRGVTDTQYF.